The 19 T cell receptor beta chains given below trace back to one sample, sequenced in a study of cytomegalovirus exposure and HLA in healthy donors. The PCR made use of 60 Vbeta and 13 Jbeta primers. Clones were read by immunoSEQ multiplex PCR, and TCRdb kept only the in-frame ones, dropping some. The data show more than 150,000 clones, 65% to 90% seen once. The sequencing input was PBMCs. The receptor source for this set is a man aged 35 to 55 in good health and CMV-seropositive.

The chain combines TRBV19 with TRBJ2-4; TRBD1 aligns across 8 bases. There are 15 residues in the CDR3. Germline V gene lookup returns CDR1 LNHDA and CDR2 SQIVND (reference sequence). Germline trimming cut 4 bases from V and 2 bases from J; bases unmatched to any gene: 4. The CDR3 spells CASSTDRGTKNIQYF. The CDR3 DNA reads as TGTGCCAGTAGTACCGACAGGGGAACCAAAAACATTCAGTACTTC.

The table lists this clone with a few counts. The gene calls are TRBV23-1 and TRBJ2-5, with a weak D call TRBD1 (5 bases). TRBV23-1 is given ORF status, its function remaining uncertain. There are 18 residues in the CDR3. The V end was cut by 2 bases, the J end by 4 bases, with 23 bases between. This CDR3 reads CASSQGSGNYLGRETQYF. CDR3 nucleotide sequence: TGCGCCAGCAGTCAAGGGTCAGGGAACTACCTAGGTCGAGAGACCCAGTACTTC.

This sequence joins TRBV19 and TRBJ1-2; D perhaps matches TRBD1 (6 bases). CDR1 and CDR2 from the germline V gene are LNHDA and SQIVND (reference sequence). The V gene lost 3 bases and the J gene lost 3 bases, with 11 bases spanning the gap. CDR3 length: 14 residues. The CDR3 DNA reads as TGTGCCAGTAGTATGGGGGCCTATGACTATGGCTACACCTTC. Its protein is CASSMGAYDYGYTF.

The CDR3 spells CASTFSPGTGELFF. For the CDR3, the DNA is TGTGCCAGCACCTTCTCCCCAGGCACCGGGGAGCTGTTTTTT. The chain links TRBV5-4 to TRBJ2-2; D is unresolved. Germline V gene data show CDR1 as SGHNT and CDR2 as YYREEE (reference sequence). The V gene lost 6 bases and the J gene lost 4 bases, with 13 bases spanning the gap. The CDR3 covers 14 residues.

The V and J genes are TRBV27 and TRBJ2-7, with 12 bases matching TRBD2. The germline CDR1 and CDR2 sequences are MNHEY and SMNVEV (reference sequence). V shed 5 bases, J shed 4 bases, and the junction held 6 bases outside the gene matches. The CDR3 totals 15 residues. CDR3 nucleotides: TGTGCCAGCAGTCCTAGCGGGGGGGCTGCGTACGAGCAGTACTTC. Its translation: CASSPSGGAAYEQYF.

This rearrangement joins TRBV7-9 to TRBJ1-6; 7 nucleotides match TRBD1. J gave up 7 bases and V 5 bases, and 11 bases lay outside the gene matches. This CDR3 region has 16 residues. Germline V gene sequence: CDR1 SEHNR, CDR2 FQNEAQ (reference sequence). The CDR3 nucleotides read TGTGCCAGCAGCCTGGGGGCAGGGGGTATCAATTCACCCCTCCACTTT. This encodes CASSLGAGGINSPLHF.

This chain connects TRBV5-1 to TRBJ2-7, with D possibly TRBD1 on 6 matching bases. V was cut by 0 bases and J by 5 bases, with 12 bases left in between. The CDR3 contains 14 residues. CDR1 SGHRS and CDR2 YFSETQ come from the germline V gene. The CDR3 protein is CASSLEQGPHEQYF. CDR3 coding DNA: TGCGCCAGCAGCTTGGAACAGGGTCCCCACGAGCAGTACTTC.

The rearrangement links TRBV18 to TRBJ2-7; 8 nucleotides match TRBD1. The CDR3 has 15 amino acids. J lost 0 bases, V lost 3 bases, and 4 bases had no gene match. Germline loops: CDR1 KGHSH, CDR2 LQKENI. CDR3 sequence: CASSPRTGSSYEQYF. The CDR3 DNA sequence: TGTGCCAGCTCACCTCGGACAGGGAGCTCCTACGAGCAGTACTTC.

This clone was seen a few times. The chain has TRBV9 and TRBJ2-7; TRBD1 might be the D (6 bases). This CDR3 has 15 residues. The V gene lost 0 bases and the J gene lost 5 bases, with 15 bases spanning the gap. Germline CDR1 and CDR2: SGDLS and YYNGEE. The CDR3 region has the DNA TGTGCCAGCAGCGTAGGGGCAGGGTGGGACAACGAGCAGTACTTC. Amino acid sequence: CASSVGAGWDNEQYF.

The J gene is TRBJ1-1, the V gene TRBV9; tentative D call: TRBD1 (5 bases). V was cut by 4 bases and J by 5 bases, with 15 bases left in between. There are 14 residues in the CDR3. The germline V gene encodes CDR1 SGDLS and CDR2 YYNGEE. In nucleotides, the CDR3 is TGTGCCAGCAGCTTCGGGGGGGGAGAGACTGAAGCTTTCTTT. Protein: CASSFGGGETEAFF.

The rearrangement links TRBV30 to TRBJ2-7; D uncertain. Germline lookup yields CDR1 GTSNPN and CDR2 SVGIG (reference sequence). The V end was cut by 2 bases, the J end by 6 bases, with 8 bases between. The CDR3 is made up of 11 amino acids. CDR3 nucleotides: TGTGCCTGGAGTTCGAGAATCGAGCAGTACTTC. This sequence encodes CAWSSRIEQYF. The variable domain in full, with the rest retrieved from reference TRBV30 and TRBJ2-7, is SQTIHQWPATLVQPVGSPLSLECTVEGTSNPNLYWYRQAAGRGLQLLFYSVGIGQISSEVPQNLSASRPQDRQFILSSKKLLLSDSGFYLCAWSSRIEQYFGPGTRLTVT.

V gene TRBV4-1 combines with J gene TRBJ2-7; 9 bases fit TRBD1. Trimming cost V 3 bases and J 2 bases; bases outside gene matches: 2. Germline values: CDR1 MGHRA, CDR2 YSYEKL. The CDR3 contains 14 residues. The CDR3 loop is CASSQGQGAYEQYF. The DNA for the CDR3 is TGCGCCAGCAGCCAGGGACAGGGCGCCTACGAGCAGTACTTC.

This sequence joins TRBV14 and TRBJ2-7; no clear D. This CDR3 has 15 amino acids. Germline CDR1 and CDR2: SGHDN and FVKESK. V dropped 2 bases and J dropped 0 bases, with 11 bases sitting between them. The DNA of the CDR3 is TGTGCCAGCAGCCAAAATACATGGGCCTCCTACGAGCAGTACTTC. This sequence encodes CASSQNTWASYEQYF.

The chain employs TRBV18 and TRBJ2-7; maybe TRBD1 (6 bases). Germline V gene data show CDR1 as KGHSH and CDR2 as LQKENI. V was shortened by 0 bases and J by 4 bases, with 10 bases between the two germline ends. There are 14 residues in the CDR3. This chain's CDR3 is CASSPPDRWYEQYF. The CDR3 nucleotides are TGTGCCAGCTCACCACCCGACAGGTGGTACGAGCAGTACTTC.

Comments on this clone: At one end the junction does not follow the germline gene, possibly because of a read error. This specimen includes other DNA sequences encoding the same CDR3. V usage is TRBV10-3 and J usage is TRBJ2-5; D may be TRBD2 (7 bases). Germline-derived CDR1 and CDR2 are ENHRY and SYGVKD. The CDR3 spans 14 residues. The CDR3 region has the DNA TGCGCCACCTCGGACCGGGGGGCGCAAGAGACCCAGTACTTC. It translates to CATSDRGAQETQYF.

J is TRBJ1-3 and V is TRBV5-6; 7 bases match TRBD1. The CDR3 length is 15 residues. The germline V gene has CDR1 SGHDT and CDR2 YYEEEE. The V and J ends lost 2 bases and 0 bases, in that order; junction bases with no gene match: 2. CDR3 in DNA: TGTGCCAGCAGCTTTCGGACAGGCTCTGGAAACACCATATATTTT. Its translation is CASSFRTGSGNTIYF.

The J gene is TRBJ1-5, the V gene TRBV28, with 8 nucleotides matching TRBD1. J lost 1 base, V lost 6 bases, and 5 bases had no gene match. Germline V CDR1 and CDR2: MDHEN, SYDVKM. The CDR3 consists of 15 residues. In DNA, the CDR3 is TGTGCCAGCAGAATAGACAGGGGAAGCAATCAGCCCCAGCATTTT. Translated: CASRIDRGSNQPQHF.

The sample holds one count of this clone. This chain connects TRBV6-5 to TRBJ1-2, with D uncertain. CDR3 size: 14 residues. Germline V lookup: CDR1 MNHEY, CDR2 SVGAGI. V lost 2 bases and J 5 bases, leaving 12 bases between the germline ends. The CDR3 bases are TGTGCCAGCAGTTACCTAGCCGGAGTATATGGCTACACCTTC. It encodes CASSYLAGVYGYTF.

The chain carries TRBV9 and TRBJ1-4, with D unclear. V was pared by 0 bases and J by 16 bases, with 10 bases between. Germline V gene data show CDR1 as SGDLS and CDR2 as YYNGEE. CDR3 length equals 11 residues. CDR3 sequence reads: CASSVDPRWFF. The CDR3 coding sequence is TGTGCCAGCAGCGTAGACCCCCGGTGGTTTTTT.